This TCR beta chain was captured by sequencing in a study of shared clonotypes between healthy human individuals (TCRdb year 2020). General notes on the study: The cohort included three men and a couple of women between 18 and 49 years of age. Per donor, leukapheresis produced somewhere between about 0.8 and 9 billion PBMCs. To estimate repertoire size and how much clonotypes are shared between individuals, the study performed deep sequencing of blood TCR repertoires from about five healthy adults. For each donor, CD4 naive and CD4 memory were each run on three plates, CD8 naive on two plates, and CD8 memory on one plate. To increase sequencing depth and limit assay-specific biases, different laboratories used diverse techniques to prepare libraries and sequence TCR repertoires.

CD8 naive samples were obtained by positive selection for CCR7 among CD45RO-negative cells, yielding a CD45RA+CCR7+ population from which TemRA cells were excluded. Healthy HIV-negative adults with no recently reported acute infections or vaccinations were included as donors. Every donor was a Caucasian adult residing in Nashville, Tennessee, USA. Blood was collected by leukapheresis, and PBMCs were isolated by Ficoll-Histopaque density gradient centrifugation and then cryopreserved in liquid nitrogen vapor phase. Analytical flow cytometry was used to check the purity and quantity of every magnetically sorted T cell population. From each sorted fraction, genomic DNA was isolated and quantified by UV absorbance on a Nanodrop 2000c. TCR CDR3 regions were amplified from genomic DNA by multiplex PCR using the deep immunoSEQ assay. For each cell subset, the extracted genomic DNA was distributed evenly across all wells of several immunoSEQ 96-well plates, and each plate served as one replicate. For sorted subsets, each replicate PCR was loaded with around 200 ng genomic DNA, equivalent to some 27,000 T cell genomes. Purified libraries were quantified with a Qubit 3.0 fluorometer, sized on a Bioanalyzer 2100, and re-quantified with the KAPA Library Quantification kit. Each immunoSEQ 96-well plate was sequenced on its own single-read 150-cycle Illumina NextSeq 550 flow cell. The paper's processing steps were these. Because only junctional sequences without quality scores were contained in the immunoSEQ output, filtering matching that applied to full-length reads could not be performed. To assign V/J genes and CDR3, sequences were annotated using PyIR, a Python wrapper for IgBLAST v1.9, with IMGT germline references. Reads with weak V/J assignments (E-value above 1e-6), missing CDR3, stop codons, out-of-frame junctions, or ambiguous translated residues were removed. V3J clonotypes were defined as sequences sharing the same inferred V gene, J gene, and CDR3 amino acid sequence. To compute the percentage overlap between repertoires, the number of shared unique clonotypes was divided by the size of the smaller repertoire. Repertoire richness was assessed with RTK rarefaction, the Chao1 estimator, and Recon v2.1 estimates of unobserved clonotypes. Generation probabilities for all TCRbeta clonotypes obtained by the gDNA method from several donors were computed using OLGA. In TCRdb, the immuneACCESS table is reduced to in-frame sequences with V and J assigned. These tables do not hold every clone; where another copy was compared, an unresolved V gene accounts for under half, and the others remain unexplained. V and J calls plus clone size are reproduced from that table; the DNA served to infer D and trimming. This sample has over 2,000,000 clones in its table, and just over 90% of those were observed once. The leading ten clones occupy around 1.7% of the sample.

V is cut back by 4 bases and J by 7 bases, with 17 bases in the junction unmatched. CDR1 and CDR2 (SGHRS, YFSETQ) derive from the germline V gene. The CDR3, cysteine through phenylalanine, is 18 amino acids long. Of the read, only the CDR3 DNA is kept; its 54 bases are in frame from base 1. To note about this clone: The antigen it recognizes is unknown. No much larger clone is present one base from it, and per-base qualities are unavailable.

General conclusions and limits of the study: Sampling was limited to blood, and TCR repertoires in tissue likely differ from TCR repertoires in blood. Estimated clonotype richness was generally larger for naive than for memory subsets. Rarefaction of sorted-subset datasets indicated incomplete sequencing despite the large sequencing depth. Higher generation probabilities were observed for clonotypes shared by all four sorted-subset donors than for non-shared clonotypes. Sharing across a few donors was observed for about 5% of naive CD4, 3% to 3.5% of naive CD8, over 2% of memory CD4, and around 0.44% of memory CD8 clonotypes. Pairwise subsampling led to the expectation that sequencing depth would affect the degree of clonotype sharing among donors. The genetic and exposure-history diversity represented was limited by the small number of donors.

The chain uses TRBV5-1 and TRBJ2-1; 10 bases in between match TRBD1. Sequenced input: naive CD8+ T cells from PBMCs. Reading the label with the study, this specimen's cell subset or site is: CD45RA+CCR7+. This sequence originates from a man aged 18 to 29 in good health. Some clones in this sample may be carry-over from other donors' samples. The CDR3 has the sequence CASSGGQGSALGRNEQFF. The bases read TGCGCCAGCAGCGGGGGACAGGGGTCGGCCCTCGGGAGGAATGAGCAGTTCTTC.